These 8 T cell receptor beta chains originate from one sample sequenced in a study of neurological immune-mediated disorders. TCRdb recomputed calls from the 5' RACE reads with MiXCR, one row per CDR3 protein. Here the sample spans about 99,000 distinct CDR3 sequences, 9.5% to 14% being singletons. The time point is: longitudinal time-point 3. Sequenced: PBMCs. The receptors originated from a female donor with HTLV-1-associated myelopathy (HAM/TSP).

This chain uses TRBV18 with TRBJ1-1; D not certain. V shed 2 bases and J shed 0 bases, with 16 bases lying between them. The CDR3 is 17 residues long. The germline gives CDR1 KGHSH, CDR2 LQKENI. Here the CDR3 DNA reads TGTGCCAGCTCACCAAACCCGGTTGGAGTACTGAACACTGAAGCTTTCTTT. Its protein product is CASSPNPVGVLNTEAFF. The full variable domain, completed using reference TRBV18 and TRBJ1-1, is NAGVMQNPRHLVRRRGQEARLRCSPMKGHSHVYWYRQLPEEGLKFMVYLQKENIIDESGMPKERFSAEFPKEGPSILRIQQVVRGDSAAYFCASSPNPVGVLNTEAFFGQGTRLTVV.

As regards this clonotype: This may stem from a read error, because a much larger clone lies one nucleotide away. CDR3: CDSSLWFTDTQYF. The CDR3, as DNA: TGTGACAGCAGCTTATGGTTCACAGATACGCAGTATTTT. The rearrangement joins TRBV7-2 to TRBJ2-3; D is unresolved. CDR3 length: 13 amino acids. Germline CDR1 SGHTA, CDR2 FQGNSA.

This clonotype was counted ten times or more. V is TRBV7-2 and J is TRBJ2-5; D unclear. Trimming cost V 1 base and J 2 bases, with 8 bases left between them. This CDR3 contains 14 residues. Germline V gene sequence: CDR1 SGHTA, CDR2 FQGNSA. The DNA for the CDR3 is TGTGCCAGCAGCTTAGAGAGCAGTCAAGAGACCCAGTACTTC. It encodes CASSLESSQETQYF.

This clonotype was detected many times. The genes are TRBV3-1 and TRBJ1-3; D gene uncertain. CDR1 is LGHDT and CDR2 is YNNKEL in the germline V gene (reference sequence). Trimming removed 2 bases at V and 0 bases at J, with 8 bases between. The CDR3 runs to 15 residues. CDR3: CASSQLPSSGNTIYF. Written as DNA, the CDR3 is TGTGCCAGCAGCCAACTCCCGAGCTCTGGAAACACCATATATTTT. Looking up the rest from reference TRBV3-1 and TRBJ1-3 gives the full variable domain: DTAVSQTPKYLVTQMGNDKSIKCEQNLGHDTMYWYKQDSKKFLKIMFSYNNKELIINETVPNRFSPKSPDKAHLNLHINSLELGDSAVYFCASSQLPSSGNTIYFGEGSWLTVV.

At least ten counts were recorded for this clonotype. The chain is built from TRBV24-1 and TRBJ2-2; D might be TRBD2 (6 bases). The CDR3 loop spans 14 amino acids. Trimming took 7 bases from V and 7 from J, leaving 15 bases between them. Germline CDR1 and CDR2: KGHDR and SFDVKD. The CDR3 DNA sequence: TGTGCCACCAGGGGAGGACGGAAGGTCGGGGAGCTGTTTTTT. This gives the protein CATRGGRKVGELFF.

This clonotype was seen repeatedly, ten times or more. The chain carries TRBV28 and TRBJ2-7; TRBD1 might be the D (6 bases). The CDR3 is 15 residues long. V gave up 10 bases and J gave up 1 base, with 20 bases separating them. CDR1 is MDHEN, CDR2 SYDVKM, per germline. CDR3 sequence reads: CATIQKGVSSYEQYF. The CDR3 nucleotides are TGTGCCACCATTCAAAAGGGGGTCTCTTCCTACGAGCAGTACTTC.

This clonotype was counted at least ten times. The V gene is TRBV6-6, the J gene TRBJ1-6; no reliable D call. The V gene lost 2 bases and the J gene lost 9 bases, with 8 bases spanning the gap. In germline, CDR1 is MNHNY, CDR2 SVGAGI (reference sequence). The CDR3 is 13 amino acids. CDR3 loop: CASSYGTGSPLHF. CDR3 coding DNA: TGTGCCAGCAGTTACGGCACGGGTTCACCCCTCCACTTT.

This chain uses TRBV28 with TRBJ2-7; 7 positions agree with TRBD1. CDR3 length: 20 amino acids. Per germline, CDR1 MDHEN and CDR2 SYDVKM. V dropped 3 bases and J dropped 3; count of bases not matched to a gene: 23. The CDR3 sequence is CASSFPSGPRQGRFLYEQYF. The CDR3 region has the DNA TGTGCCAGCAGTTTTCCCTCCGGGCCCCGACAGGGCCGATTCCTCTACGAGCAGTACTTC.